The 8 T cell receptor beta chains listed next were all sequenced from one sample in a study of technical replicates of blood from several donors. Repertoires were generated with immunoSEQ multiplex PCR, while TCRdb's copy carries only in-frame clones and drops some. This table holds tens of thousands of clones, more than 90% found once. Sequenced: T cells isolated from PBMCs. These TCRs come from a human donor in good health.

The chain carries TRBV10-2 and TRBJ2-7, with 7 bases matching TRBD1. This CDR3 is 17 amino acids long. Germline assignment: CDR1 WSHSY and CDR2 SAAADI. V lost 2 bases to trimming and J lost 0 bases; unmatched junction nucleotides: 10. DNA for the CDR3: TGCGCCAGCAGTGAGGGTACCGGGACAGCGACCTCCTACGAGCAGTACTTC. The encoded protein is CASSEGTGTATSYEQYF.

Only one count was recorded for this clone. The chain uses TRBV10-3 and TRBJ1-1, with 8 bases that match TRBD1. The germline gives CDR1 ENHRY, CDR2 SYGVKD. CDR3 length equals 14 residues. With 5 bases clipped from V and 1 base from J, the junction kept 3 bases outside the gene matches. The CDR3 nucleotides are TGTGCCATCAGTTATGGGACAGGGAACACTGAAGCTTTCTTT. Residues: CAISYGTGNTEAFF.

The chain couples TRBV9 to TRBJ2-7; D possibly corresponds to TRBD1 (5 bases). Germline V gene sequence: CDR1 SGDLS, CDR2 YYNGEE. V was clipped by 0 bases and J by 5 bases, with 12 bases between them. The CDR3 runs to 14 residues. For the CDR3, the DNA is TGTGCCAGCAGCGTAGGGGAAGGGGCCGACGAGCAGTACTTC. Translating it yields CASSVGEGADEQYF.

This clone showed up just once. The rearrangement uses TRBV6-5 and TRBJ1-4; TRBD1 is a possible D gene (6 bases). Trimming removed 4 bases from V and 8 bases from J, with 14 bases in between. Germline V gene lookup returns CDR1 MNHEY and CDR2 SVGAGI. The CDR3 consists of 14 residues. For the CDR3, the DNA is TGTGCCAGCAGTTTACAGGGCGGAAGCGAAAAACTGTTTTTT. This encodes CASSLQGGSEKLFF.

The chain carries TRBV18 and TRBJ2-1, with 7 nucleotides matching TRBD1. This CDR3 spans 14 amino acids. V lost 8 bases to trimming and J lost 7 bases; unmatched junction nucleotides: 11. Germline V CDR1 and CDR2: KGHSH, LQKENI. The CDR3 region is CASAPRQGKNEQFF. DNA for the CDR3: TGTGCCAGCGCCCCAAGACAGGGAAAAAATGAGCAGTTCTTC. The variable domain in full, with the rest retrieved from reference TRBV18 and TRBJ2-1, is NAGVMQNPRHLVRRRGQEARLRCSPMKGHSHVYWYRQLPEEGLKFMVYLQKENIIDESGMPKERFSAEFPKEGPSILRIQQVVRGDSAAYFCASAPRQGKNEQFFGPGTRLTVL.

This chain uses TRBV29-1 with TRBJ1-4; 8 bases match TRBD1. The length of the CDR3 is 13 residues. CDR1 is SQVTM and CDR2 is ANQGSEA in the germline V gene. V trimming: 6 bases; J trimming: 8 bases; junction bases outside the gene matches: 8. The CDR3 bases are TGCAGCGTCTCCGGGACAGGTATCGAAAAACTGTTTTTT. The encoded protein is CSVSGTGIEKLFF.

J is TRBJ1-1 and V is TRBV7-3; no reliable D call. The germline V and J ends were trimmed by 3 bases and 6 bases, with 11 bases remaining between them. The CDR3 has 13 amino acids. CDR1 SGHTA and CDR2 FQGTGA come from the germline V gene. CDR3 sequence (DNA): TGTGCCAGCAGCTTCTACGACGGGTCTGAAGCTTTCTTT. This gives the protein CASSFYDGSEAFF.

This clone showed up just once. This rearrangement joins TRBV4-3 to TRBJ2-2, with D tentatively TRBD2 (5 bases). Looked up from germline, CDR1 is LGHNA and CDR2 is YSLEER. The CDR3 length is 18 residues. V gave up 0 bases and J gave up 4 bases, with 18 bases separating them. CDR3 bases: TGCGCCAGCAGCCAAGAAGTCGGCCTAGCAGTTGGCACCGGGGAGCTGTTTTTT. Translation: CASSQEVGLAVGTGELFF.